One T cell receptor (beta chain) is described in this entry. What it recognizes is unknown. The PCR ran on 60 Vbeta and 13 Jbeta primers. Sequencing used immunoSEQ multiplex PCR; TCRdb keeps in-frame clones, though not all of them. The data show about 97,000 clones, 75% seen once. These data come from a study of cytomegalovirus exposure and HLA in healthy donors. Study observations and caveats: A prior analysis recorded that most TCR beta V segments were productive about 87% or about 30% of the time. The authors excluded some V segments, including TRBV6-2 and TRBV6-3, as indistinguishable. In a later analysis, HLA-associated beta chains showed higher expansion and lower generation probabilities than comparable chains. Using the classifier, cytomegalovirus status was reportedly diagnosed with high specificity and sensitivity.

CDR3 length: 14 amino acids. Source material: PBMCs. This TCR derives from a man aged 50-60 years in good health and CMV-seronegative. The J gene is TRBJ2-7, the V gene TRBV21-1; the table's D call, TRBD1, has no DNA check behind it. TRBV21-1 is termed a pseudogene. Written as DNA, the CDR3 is TGTGCCAGCAGCATGGGGACAGGGCTTTGCGAGCAGTACTTC. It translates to CASSMGTGLCEQYF.